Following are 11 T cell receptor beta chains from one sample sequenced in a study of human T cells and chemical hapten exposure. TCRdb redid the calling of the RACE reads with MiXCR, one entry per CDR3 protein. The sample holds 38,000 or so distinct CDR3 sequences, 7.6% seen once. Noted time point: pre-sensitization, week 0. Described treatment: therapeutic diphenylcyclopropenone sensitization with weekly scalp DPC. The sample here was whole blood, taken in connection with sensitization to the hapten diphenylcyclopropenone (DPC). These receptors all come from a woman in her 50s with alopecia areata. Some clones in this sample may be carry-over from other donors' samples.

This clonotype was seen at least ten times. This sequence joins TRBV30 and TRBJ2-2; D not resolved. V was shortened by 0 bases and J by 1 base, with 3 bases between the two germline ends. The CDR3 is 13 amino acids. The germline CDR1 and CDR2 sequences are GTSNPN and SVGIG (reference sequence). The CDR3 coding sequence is TGTGCCTGGAGTGTGCTGAACACCGGGGAGCTGTTTTTT. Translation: CAWSVLNTGELFF.

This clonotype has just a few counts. This chain's CDR3 is CASSQTGGAGNTIYF. DNA for the CDR3: TGTGCCAGCAGTCAAACAGGGGGAGCTGGAAACACCATATATTTT. The chain uses TRBV28 and TRBJ1-3; 8 positions match TRBD1. With V trimmed by 5 bases and J by 2 bases, 5 bases remained unmatched. The CDR3 extends over 15 amino acids. Germline lookup yields CDR1 MDHEN and CDR2 SYDVKM.

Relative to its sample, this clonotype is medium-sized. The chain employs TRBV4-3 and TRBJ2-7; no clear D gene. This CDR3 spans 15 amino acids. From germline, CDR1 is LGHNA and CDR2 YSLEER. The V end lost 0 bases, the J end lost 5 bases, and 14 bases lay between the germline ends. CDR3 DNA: TGCGCCAGCAGCCAAGATAGTCTGGCGAGGAACGAGCAGTACTTC. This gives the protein CASSQDSLARNEQYF.

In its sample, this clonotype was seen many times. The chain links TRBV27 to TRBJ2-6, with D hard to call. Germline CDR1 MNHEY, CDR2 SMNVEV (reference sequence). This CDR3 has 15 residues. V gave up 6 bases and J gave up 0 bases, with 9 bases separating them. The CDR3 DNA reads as TGTGCCAGCAGGCAGCTGGTCTCTGGGGCCAACGTCCTGACTTTC. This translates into CASRQLVSGANVLTF.

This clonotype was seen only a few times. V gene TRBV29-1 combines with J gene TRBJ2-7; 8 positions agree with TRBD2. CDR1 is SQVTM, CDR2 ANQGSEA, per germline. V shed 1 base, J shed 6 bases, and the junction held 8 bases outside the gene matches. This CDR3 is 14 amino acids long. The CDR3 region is CSVEGGLDHSEQYF. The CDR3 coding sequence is TGCAGCGTTGAAGGGGGACTAGATCACTCCGAGCAGTACTTC.

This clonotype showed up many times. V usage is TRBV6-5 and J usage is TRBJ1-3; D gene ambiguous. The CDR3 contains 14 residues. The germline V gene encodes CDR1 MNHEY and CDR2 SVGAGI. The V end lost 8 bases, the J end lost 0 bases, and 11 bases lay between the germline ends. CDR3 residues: CASCRGDSGNTIYF. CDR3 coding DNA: TGTGCCAGCTGCCGTGGGGACTCTGGAAACACCATATATTTT.

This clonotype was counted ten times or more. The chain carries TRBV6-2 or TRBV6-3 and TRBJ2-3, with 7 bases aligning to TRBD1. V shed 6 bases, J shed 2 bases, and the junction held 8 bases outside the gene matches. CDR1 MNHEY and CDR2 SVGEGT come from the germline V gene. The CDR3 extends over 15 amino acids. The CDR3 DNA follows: TGTGCCAGCAGGCACCCGACAGGGAACACAGATACGCAGTATTTT. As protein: CASRHPTGNTDTQYF.

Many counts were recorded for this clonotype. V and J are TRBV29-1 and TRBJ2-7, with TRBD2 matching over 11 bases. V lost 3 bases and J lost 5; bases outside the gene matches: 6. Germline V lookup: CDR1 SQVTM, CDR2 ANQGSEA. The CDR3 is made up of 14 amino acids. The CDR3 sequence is CSVDSLAGGHEQYF. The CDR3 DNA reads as TGCAGCGTTGACAGTCTAGCGGGAGGTCACGAGCAGTACTTC.

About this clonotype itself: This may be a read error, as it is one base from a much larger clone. CDR3 in DNA: TGTGCCAGCAGCGAAGGGGGGACTAGCACAGGAGAGCAGTACTTC. Protein sequence: CASSEGGTSTGEQYF. The gene calls are TRBV3-1 and TRBJ2-7; TRBD2 agrees at 9 bases. This CDR3 region has 15 residues. V shed 5 bases and J 7 bases; nucleotides not matched to a gene: 12. Germline V gives CDR1 LGHDT, CDR2 YNNKEL (reference sequence).

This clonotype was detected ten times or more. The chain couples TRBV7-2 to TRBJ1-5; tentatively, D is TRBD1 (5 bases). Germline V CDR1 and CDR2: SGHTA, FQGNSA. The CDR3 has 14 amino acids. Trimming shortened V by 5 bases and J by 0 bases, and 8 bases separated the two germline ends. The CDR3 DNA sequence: TGTGCCAGCAGCACAACAGGTAGCAATCAGCCCCAGCATTTT. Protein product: CASSTTGSNQPQHF. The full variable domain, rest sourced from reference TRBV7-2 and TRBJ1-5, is GAGVSQSPSNKVTEKGKDVELRCDPISGHTALYWYRQSLGQGLEFLIYFQGNSAPDKSGLPSDRFSAERTGGSVSTLTIQRTQQEDSAVYLCASSTTGSNQPQHFGDGTRLSIL.

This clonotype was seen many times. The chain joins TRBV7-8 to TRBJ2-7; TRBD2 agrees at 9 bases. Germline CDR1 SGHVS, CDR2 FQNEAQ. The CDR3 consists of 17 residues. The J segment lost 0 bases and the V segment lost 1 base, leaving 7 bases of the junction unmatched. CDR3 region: CASSLGVTSGLSYEQYF. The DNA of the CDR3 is TGTGCCAGCAGCTTAGGGGTGACTAGCGGCCTCTCCTACGAGCAGTACTTC.